The 21 T cell receptor beta chains presented below share a single source sample, sequenced in a study of PD-1 blockade in classical Hodgkin lymphoma. Libraries were prepared by immunoSEQ multiplex PCR; TCRdb keeps only in-frame clonotypes and omits some of them. The sample lists around 19,000 clones; roughly 73% were seen once. Relapses following autologous stem cell transplantation were seen in all patients, with brentuximab vedotin exposure varying. The input for sequencing was peripheral blood mononuclear cells (PBMCs), taken before the second cycle of nivolumab. Receptors originate from a human donor with classical Hodgkin lymphoma.

This clone was counted between two and nine times. The gene calls are TRBV19 and TRBJ2-6, with D tentatively TRBD2 (6 bases). Germline lookup yields CDR1 LNHDA and CDR2 SQIVND (reference sequence). The CDR3 loop spans 15 amino acids. V lost 3 bases and J lost 5, with 11 bases in between. CDR3: CASSILGDWANVLTF. CDR3 sequence (DNA): TGTGCCAGTAGTATCCTCGGGGACTGGGCCAACGTCCTGACTTTC.

This clone was seen a few times. The gene calls are TRBV29-1 and TRBJ2-1, with D possibly being TRBD1 (6 bases). The CDR3 covers 11 residues. Germline CDR1 reads SQVTM; CDR2 reads ANQGSEA. Between the trimmed V and J ends, which lost 6 bases and 10 bases, there was a span of 13 bases. CDR3: CSVKGGWEQFF. CDR3 sequence (DNA): TGCAGCGTCAAAGGGGGTTGGGAGCAGTTCTTC.

The chain joins TRBV2 to TRBJ1-3; 8 nucleotides agree with TRBD1. This CDR3 contains 16 residues. Looked up from germline, CDR1 is SNHLY and CDR2 is FYNNEI. V was pared by 2 bases and J by 3 bases, with 6 bases of the junction left unmatched. DNA for the CDR3: TGTGCCAGCAGTGAAACGGCAGGGGGCTTTGGAAACACCATATATTTT. Protein product: CASSETAGGFGNTIYF.

This chain links TRBV6-1 with TRBJ1-5; tentative D call: TRBD1 (6 bases). The germline gives CDR1 MNHNS, CDR2 SASEGT. The ends were cut back, 5 bases at V and 8 bases at J, with 19 bases in the middle. The CDR3 extends over 15 amino acids. The CDR3, as DNA: TGTGCCAGCAGTACCGCCGGGACACGAGGGGAGCCCCAGCATTTT. Translation gives CASSTAGTRGEPQHF.

This clone was seen just once. V and J are TRBV28 and TRBJ2-1; D ambiguous. This CDR3 contains 13 residues. Trimming removed 6 bases at V and 8 bases at J, with 14 bases between. Per germline, CDR1 MDHEN and CDR2 SYDVKM. The CDR3 loop reads CASSPAGSHEQFF. In DNA, the CDR3 is TGTGCCAGCAGCCCGGCTGGTAGTCATGAGCAGTTCTTC.

In this sample, this clone turned up once. The V and J genes are TRBV6-5 and TRBJ2-2; 9 nucleotides align to TRBD1. The junction had 7 bases not matched to a gene; V was cut back by 11 bases and J by 3 bases. Germline lookup yields CDR1 MNHEY and CDR2 SVGAGI. The CDR3 has 14 amino acids. CDR3 loop: CASQWTGDTGELFF. CDR3 DNA sequence: TGTGCCTCACAGTGGACAGGGGACACCGGGGAGCTGTTTTTT.

This sequence joins TRBV6-1 and TRBJ2-3, with 10 nucleotides matching TRBD2. The CDR3 consists of 16 residues. The V and J ends lost 4 bases and 3 bases, in that order; junction bases with no gene match: 7. CDR1 and CDR2 from the germline V gene are MNHNS and SASEGT. CDR3 loop: CASSALASGSTDTQYF. Here the CDR3 DNA reads TGTGCCAGCAGTGCCTTGGCTAGCGGGAGTACAGATACGCAGTATTTT.

This clone was observed a single time. This CDR3 reads CASSLERGKSSYNEQFF. CDR3 DNA: TGCGCCAGCAGCTTGGAAAGGGGTAAGAGCTCCTACAATGAGCAGTTCTTC. J is TRBJ2-1 and V is TRBV5-1; D might be TRBD1 (5 bases). V lost 0 bases, J lost 0 bases, and 13 bases lay in between. The CDR3 length is 17 residues. Germline V gene lookup returns CDR1 SGHRS and CDR2 YFSETQ.

The gene calls are TRBV4-1 and TRBJ2-3; possible D gene TRBD1, 6 bases. The CDR3 runs to 17 residues. Per germline, CDR1 MGHRA and CDR2 YSYEKL. Trimming stripped 4 bases from V and 2 bases from J, with 19 bases between. In DNA form, the CDR3 reads TGCGCCAGCAGCCGATATACCGGCGACAGGCTCACAGATACGCAGTATTTT. Protein: CASSRYTGDRLTDTQYF.

The chain combines TRBV7-7 with TRBJ1-1; D not certain. V was cut by 4 bases and J by 1 base, with 7 bases left in between. The CDR3 is 13 amino acids. The germline V gene has CDR1 SSHAT and CDR2 FNYEAQ (reference sequence). DNA of the CDR3: TGTGCCAGCAGCTCTGGTGAGAACACTGAAGCTTTCTTT. This translates into CASSSGENTEAFF. The complete variable domain, with remaining parts taken from reference TRBV7-7 and TRBJ1-1, reads GAGVSQSPRYKVTKRGQDVTLRCDPISSHATLYWYQQALGQGPEFLTYFNYEAQPDKSGLPSDRFSAERPEGSISTLTIQRTEQRDSAMYRCASSSGENTEAFFGQGTRLTVV.

The V and J genes are TRBV7-8 and TRBJ1-1, with TRBD1 identical over 10 bases. V lost 1 base and J lost 4; bases outside the gene matches: 0. Germline assignment: CDR1 SGHVS and CDR2 FQNEAQ. The CDR3 is 14 residues long. The CDR3 here is CASSLGDRGTEAFF. The CDR3 DNA reads as TGTGCCAGCAGCTTAGGGGACAGGGGCACTGAAGCTTTCTTT.

Judged by abundance, this clone is medium-sized. Other nucleotide sequences in the sample specify the same CDR3. The chain combines TRBV10-1 with TRBJ2-7; D gene ambiguous. Germline CDR1 and CDR2: WNHNN and SYGVQD (reference sequence). The CDR3 runs to 11 residues. V was trimmed by 6 bases and J by 4 bases, leaving 7 bases between them. The DNA for the CDR3 is TGCGCCAGCAGCAACTCTTACGAGCAGTACTTC. Translated: CASSNSYEQYF.

This clone occurred once. The chain carries TRBV15 and TRBJ2-7; D might be TRBD1 (6 bases). CDR1 LNHNV and CDR2 YYDKDF come from the germline V gene (reference sequence). This CDR3 comprises 15 residues. V dropped 1 base and J dropped 4 bases, with 14 bases sitting between them. The CDR3 loop is CATSRVAGAMYEQYF. CDR3 in DNA: TGTGCCACCAGCAGAGTGGCAGGGGCGATGTACGAGCAGTACTTC.

The chain has TRBV4-1 and TRBJ2-1, with 11 bases fitting TRBD2. CDR1 is MGHRA and CDR2 is YSYEKL in the germline V gene. The CDR3 consists of 17 residues. Unmatched junction bases numbered 2, after V lost 1 base and J lost 0 bases. The CDR3 DNA reads as TGCGCCAGCAGCCAAGGAACTAGCGGGAGCTCCTACAATGAGCAGTTCTTC. Translated, it gives CASSQGTSGSSYNEQFF.

The genes are TRBV19 and TRBJ2-7, with 10 bases matching TRBD1. The germline V gene encodes CDR1 LNHDA and CDR2 SQIVND (reference sequence). The V and J ends lost 6 bases and 2 bases, in that order; junction bases with no gene match: 7. This CDR3 region has 15 residues. Here the CDR3 DNA reads TGTGCCAGTAGCAGTCCGGGACAGGGGACCTACGAGCAGTACTTC. Its translation is CASSSPGQGTYEQYF.

The chain combines TRBV19 with TRBJ2-7; D gene ambiguous. The V gene's germline CDR1 is LNHDA and CDR2 SQIVND (reference sequence). This CDR3 region has 13 residues. V was pared by 3 bases and J by 4 bases, with 10 bases between. CDR3 nucleotide sequence: TGTGCCAGTAGTATGTCCACCTCATACGAGCAGTACTTC. This translates into CASSMSTSYEQYF.

This clone has more than one count but fewer than ten. The genes are TRBV30 and TRBJ2-1; D uncertain. CDR1 is GTSNPN, CDR2 SVGIG, per germline (reference sequence). CDR3 length equals 14 residues. V lost 0 bases to trimming and J lost 5 bases, with 11 bases between them. CDR3 DNA: TGTGCCTGGAGTGTACTTACACCGGACAATGAGCAGTTCTTC. Protein: CAWSVLTPDNEQFF.

V is TRBV5-1 and J is TRBJ2-3; D ambiguous. Per the germline V gene, CDR1 is SGHRS and CDR2 is YFSETQ. The CDR3 spans 14 residues. The germline V and J ends were trimmed by 0 bases and 3 bases, with 8 bases remaining between them. The CDR3 region has the DNA TGCGCCAGCAGCTTGGGCGCTAGTACAGATACGCAGTATTTT. Its translation is CASSLGASTDTQYF.

The V call is TRBV6-5, the J call TRBJ2-7, with no clear D. V lost 0 bases and J lost 1, with 10 bases in between. The CDR3 runs to 15 residues. Germline V gene data show CDR1 as MNHEY and CDR2 as SVGAGI. CDR3 DNA: TGTGCCAGCAGTTACTCGCGAGCCGGGTCCTACGAGCAGTACTTC. This codes for CASSYSRAGSYEQYF.

This clone was detected only a few times. The rearrangement joins TRBV7-8 to TRBJ1-2, with 7 bases that match TRBD1. The CDR3 length is 14 residues. Trimming took 0 bases from V and 7 from J; bases not matched to a gene: 5. Per germline, CDR1 SGHVS and CDR2 FQNEAQ. In DNA, the CDR3 is TGTGCCAGCAGCTTAGCCACAGGGGATAGTGGCTACACCTTC. The encoded protein is CASSLATGDSGYTF.

This clone has more than one count but fewer than ten. This chain connects TRBV11-3 to TRBJ2-2; 7 nucleotides align to TRBD1. CDR1 SGHNT and CDR2 YENEEA come from the germline V gene. The trim removed 1 base at V and 2 bases at J, leaving 1 base unmatched. CDR3 length equals 15 residues. The CDR3 protein is CASSLGTGNTGELFF. The DNA for the CDR3 is TGTGCCAGCAGCTTAGGGACAGGAAACACCGGGGAGCTGTTTTTT.